This entry is about one T cell receptor (beta chain). Its target is not known. The sample belongs to a study of blood T cells in healthy people across ages. Study as a whole: About one barcoded TCR beta cDNA was captured per two T cells.

The CDR3 runs to 17 residues. Germline V gene lookup returns CDR1 SGHRS and CDR2 YFSETQ. V gave up 6 bases and J gave up 3 bases; unmatched junction bases: 11. Overall study results and limits: Diversity of TCR beta per million T cells declined in a roughly linear way with age.

About 9.6 milliliters of peripheral blood were drawn from each donor into EDTA-treated tubes. A second PCR of about 6 to 12 cycles used a sample-barcoded 5' primer and a J-beta primer mix. Per-sample output comprised a minimum of 2.5 million paired-end reads containing CDR3. MiXCR was run by TCRdb on the 5' RACE reads, yielding one entry per CDR3 protein. The profile shows hundreds of thousands of distinct CDR3 sequences, roughly 44% of them singletons. The sequence was obtained from a man aged 55 to 70 in good health. The V and J genes are TRBV5-1 and TRBJ1-3; 11 bases align to TRBD1. The sequenced sample consisted of blood. The CDR3 nucleotides read TGCGCCAGCAACGCGGACAGGGGGCAGCCCGTTGGAAACACCATATATTTT. Its protein is CASNADRGQPVGNTIYF.